The 21 T cell receptor beta chains in this list originate from one sample, sequenced in a study of control samples from healthy donors and cancer patients (TCRdb year 2020). The library was produced with the immunoSEQ multiplex PCR assay. Here the immuneACCESS table is served through TCRdb, limited to in-frame sequences with V and J called. Missing clones are a known gap in these copies; in checked studies unresolved V genes cover under half, and the rest lacks a known reason. The sample profile shows tens of thousands of clones; roughly 80% of them were found once. The ten largest clones capture over 12% of the sample. Sequencing used blood. The receptor set was obtained from a man aged 50 or older in good health.

The chain has TRBV18 and TRBJ1-3; D is ambiguous. The germline gives CDR1 KGHSH, CDR2 LQKENI. Trimming took 4 bases from V and 0 from J, leaving 10 bases between them. The CDR3 has 15 residues. DNA of the CDR3: TGTGCCAGCTCACGGGCGGAGAGCTCTGGAAACACCATATATTTT. This codes for CASSRAESSGNTIYF.

The rearrangement links TRBV2 to TRBJ1-1; D is ambiguous. The length of the CDR3 is 13 residues. The germline V gene has CDR1 SNHLY and CDR2 FYNNEI. V was cut by 4 bases and J by 1 base, with 7 bases left in between. CDR3 region: CASSVSQNTEAFF. CDR3 nucleotides: TGTGCCAGCAGTGTTTCACAGAACACTGAAGCTTTCTTT.

This clone was found once. This chain connects TRBV9 to TRBJ1-2, with 10 bases matching TRBD1. CDR1 is SGDLS and CDR2 is YYNGEE in the germline V gene. J was trimmed by 5 bases and V by 3 bases; bases with no gene match: 4. The CDR3 is 14 amino acids. The CDR3 is CASSARQGAYGYTF. CDR3 DNA sequence: TGTGCCAGCAGCGCCCGACAGGGGGCATATGGCTACACCTTC.

This chain joins TRBV5-6 and TRBJ1-4; tentatively, D is TRBD1 (6 bases). This CDR3 contains 15 residues. Between the trimmed V and J ends, which lost 6 bases and 2 bases, there was a span of 14 bases. CDR1 SGHDT and CDR2 YYEEEE come from the germline V gene. CDR3 nucleotides: TGTGCCAGCAAGGGGGGCCAAGGGACTAATGAAAAACTGTTTTTT. Translated, it gives CASKGGQGTNEKLFF.

V gene TRBV12-3 or TRBV12-4 combines with J gene TRBJ2-5; D may be TRBD1 (7 bases). This CDR3 has 13 amino acids. Trimming left V 6 bases short and J 5 bases short, with 13 bases between. CDR3 region: CASRSGGWETQYF. DNA for the CDR3: TGTGCCAGCAGATCAGGGGGGTGGGAGACCCAGTACTTC.

The chain employs TRBV2 and TRBJ2-4; TRBD1 matches 10 bases. Germline CDR1 SNHLY, CDR2 FYNNEI. The CDR3 consists of 18 residues. V shed 6 bases and J 1 base; nucleotides not matched to a gene: 12. DNA for the CDR3: TGTGCCAGCAGCCCGGGACAGGGGACAAGTGGGGCCAAAAACATTCAGTACTTC. Residues: CASSPGQGTSGAKNIQYF.

CDR3 sequence: CASVSWRSTDTQYF. CDR3 nucleotide sequence: TGTGCCAGCGTATCGTGGAGAAGCACAGATACGCAGTATTTT. This chain links TRBV7-2 with TRBJ2-3; D remains unclear. The CDR3 has 14 residues. Germline CDR1 reads SGHTA; CDR2 reads FQGNSA. V was cut by 8 bases and J by 0 bases, with 12 bases left in between.

V usage is TRBV30 and J usage is TRBJ2-3; D remains unclear. V was shortened by 0 bases and J by 0 bases, with 7 bases between the two germline ends. This CDR3 spans 14 amino acids. From germline, CDR1 is GTSNPN and CDR2 SVGIG (reference sequence). The chain's CDR3 is CAWSVEFSTDTQYF. CDR3 bases: TGTGCCTGGAGTGTGGAATTTAGCACAGATACGCAGTATTTT.

V usage is TRBV2 and J usage is TRBJ2-5, with 9 bases aligning to TRBD2. Germline V gene data show CDR1 as SNHLY and CDR2 as FYNNEI. The CDR3 totals 15 residues. J lost 5 bases, V lost 0 bases, and 4 bases had no gene match. The CDR3 loop is CASSEAPGLAETQYF. The CDR3 nucleotides are TGTGCCAGCAGTGAAGCGCCCGGACTAGCGGAGACCCAGTACTTC.

The rearrangement joins TRBV13 to TRBJ2-3, with 8 bases matching TRBD2. J lost 4 bases, V lost 0 bases, and 9 bases had no gene match. The CDR3 loop spans 17 amino acids. CDR1 and CDR2 (germline): PRHDT, FYEKMQ (reference sequence). The CDR3 region is CASSLGLAGRGPDTQYF. The DNA of the CDR3 is TGTGCCAGCAGCTTAGGCCTAGCGGGTCGGGGACCAGATACGCAGTATTTT.

This clone was detected only once. The chain recombines TRBV10-3 with TRBJ2-5; D gene unclear. The CDR3 is made up of 14 amino acids. CDR1 is ENHRY, CDR2 SYGVKD, per germline. V was pared by 3 bases and J by 4 bases, with 12 bases between. The CDR3 DNA sequence: TGTGCCATCAGTGAAGGGCAGGAGAGAGAGACCCAGTACTTC. Its protein product is CAISEGQERETQYF.

CDR3 sequence: CAIRRQGAKNEQFF. The CDR3 DNA is TGTGCCATCAGACGACAGGGGGCGAAGAATGAGCAGTTCTTC. This rearrangement joins TRBV10-3 to TRBJ2-1; 10 bases agree with TRBD1. The V segment lost 6 bases and the J segment 7 bases; nucleotides outside the gene matches: 6. CDR3 size: 14 residues. Germline CDR1 reads ENHRY; CDR2 reads SYGVKD.

This sequence joins TRBV13 and TRBJ2-1; D possibly corresponds to TRBD1 (5 bases). CDR1 and CDR2 (germline): PRHDT, FYEKMQ (reference sequence). Trimming removed 6 bases from V and 1 base from J, with 19 bases in between. CDR3 size: 17 residues. CDR3 loop: CASSPARAPRSYNEQFF. Here the CDR3 DNA reads TGTGCCAGCAGTCCCGCCAGGGCCCCCCGTTCCTACAATGAGCAGTTCTTC.

The chain links TRBV21-1 to TRBJ1-5; whether TRBD1, the table's D call, matches the DNA was not checked. TRBV21-1 is deemed a pseudogene. CDR3 length: 15 residues. This CDR3 is CASGTQLGGNQPQHF. DNA of the CDR3: TGTGCCAGCGGGACACAACTTGGGGGCAATCAGCCCCAGCATTTT.

In this sample, this clone turned up a few times. The chain recombines TRBV25-1 with TRBJ1-1; tentatively, D is TRBD1 (6 bases). The germline V gene has CDR1 MGHDK and CDR2 SYGVNS. This CDR3 comprises 15 residues. With 1 base removed from V and 6 bases from J, the gap between germline ends came to 15 bases. As DNA, the CDR3 is TGTGCCAGCAGTGAATCTCGTAAAGGGGGTGCTGAAGCTTTCTTT. It translates to CASSESRKGGAEAFF.

The genes are TRBV5-4 and TRBJ2-3; the match to TRBD1 covers 7 bases. With 2 bases clipped from V and 2 bases from J, the junction kept 5 bases outside the gene matches. The CDR3 consists of 15 residues. The germline gives CDR1 SGHNT, CDR2 YYREEE (reference sequence). CDR3 DNA sequence: TGTGCCAGCAGCTTCGAGGGGGCAACCACAGATACGCAGTATTTT. The encoded protein is CASSFEGATTDTQYF.

The chain links TRBV6-2 or TRBV6-3 to TRBJ2-7, with unresolved D. The CDR3 consists of 11 residues. Trimming removed 6 bases from V and 7 bases from J, with 10 bases in between. The germline V gene encodes CDR1 MNHEY and CDR2 SVGEGT. Here the CDR3 reads CASSPRGEQYF. The CDR3 nucleotides read TGTGCCAGCAGCCCCCGAGGAGAGCAGTACTTC.

Here the CDR3 DNA reads TGTGCCAGCAGTTACAACCCCTCATCTGGGGCCAACGTCCTGACTTTC. Its protein product is CASSYNPSSGANVLTF. The chain recombines TRBV28 with TRBJ2-6; D not resolved. With 4 bases removed from V and 1 base from J, the gap between germline ends came to 11 bases. Germline V gene lookup returns CDR1 MDHEN and CDR2 SYDVKM. This CDR3 has 16 residues.

Notes on this clone: This CDR3 is also generated by other DNA sequences in the sample. The chain is built from TRBV18 and TRBJ1-2; TRBD1 agrees at 7 bases. V lost 6 bases to trimming and J lost 2 bases; unmatched junction nucleotides: 3. CDR3 size: 13 residues. CDR1 and CDR2 (germline): KGHSH, LQKENI. In nucleotides, the CDR3 is TGTGCCAGCTCCCCGGACAGGAACTATGGCTACACCTTC. Protein product: CASSPDRNYGYTF. The entire variable domain, with the rest obtained from reference TRBV18 and TRBJ1-2, is as follows: NAGVMQNPRHLVRRRGQEARLRCSPMKGHSHVYWYRQLPEEGLKFMVYLQKENIIDESGMPKERFSAEFPKEGPSILRIQQVVRGDSAAYFCASSPDRNYGYTFGSGTRLTVV.

This sequence joins TRBV14 and TRBJ2-1; the match to TRBD2 covers 15 bases. J lost 0 bases, V lost 3 bases, and 9 bases had no gene match. The germline V gene has CDR1 SGHDN and CDR2 FVKESK. This CDR3 is built from 20 residues. This CDR3 is CASSQMGLAGGRSSYNEQFF. The CDR3 DNA follows: TGTGCCAGCAGCCAGATGGGACTAGCGGGAGGACGTAGCTCCTACAATGAGCAGTTCTTC.

J is TRBJ2-1 and V is TRBV7-2, with 10 bases identical to TRBD1. The CDR3 consists of 15 residues. The V gene's germline CDR1 is SGHTA and CDR2 FQGNSA. Trimming took 5 bases from V and 4 from J; bases not matched to a gene: 5. The CDR3 region is CASSRRQGAYNEQFF. CDR3 coding DNA: TGTGCCAGCAGCCGCCGACAGGGGGCTTACAATGAGCAGTTCTTC.